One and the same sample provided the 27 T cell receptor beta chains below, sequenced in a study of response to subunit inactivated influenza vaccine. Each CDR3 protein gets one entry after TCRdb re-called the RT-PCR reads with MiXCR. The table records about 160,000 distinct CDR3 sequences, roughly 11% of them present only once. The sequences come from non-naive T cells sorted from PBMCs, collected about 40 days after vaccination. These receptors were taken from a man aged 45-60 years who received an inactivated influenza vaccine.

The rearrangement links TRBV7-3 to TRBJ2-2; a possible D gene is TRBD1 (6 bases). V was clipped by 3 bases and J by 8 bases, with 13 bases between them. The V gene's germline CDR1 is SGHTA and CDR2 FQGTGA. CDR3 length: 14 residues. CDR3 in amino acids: CASSLDSAAGELFF. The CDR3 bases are TGTGCCAGCAGCTTGGACAGTGCAGCTGGGGAGCTGTTTTTT.

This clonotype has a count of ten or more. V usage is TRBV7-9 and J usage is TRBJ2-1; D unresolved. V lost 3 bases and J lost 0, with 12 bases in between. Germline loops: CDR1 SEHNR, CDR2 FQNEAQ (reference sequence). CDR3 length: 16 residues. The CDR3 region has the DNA TGTGCCAGCAGCTTGCCCACGCTGAGCTCCTACAATGAGCAGTTCTTC. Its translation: CASSLPTLSSYNEQFF.

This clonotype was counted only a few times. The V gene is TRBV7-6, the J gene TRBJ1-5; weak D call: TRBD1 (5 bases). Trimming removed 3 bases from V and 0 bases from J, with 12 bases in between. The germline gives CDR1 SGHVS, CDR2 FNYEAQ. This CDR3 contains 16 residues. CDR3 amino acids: CASSFGAGYSNQPQHF. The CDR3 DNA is TGTGCCAGCAGCTTCGGGGCGGGTTATAGCAATCAGCCCCAGCATTTT. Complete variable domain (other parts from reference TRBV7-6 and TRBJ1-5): GAGVSQSPRYKVTKRGQDVALRCDPISGHVSLYWYRQALGQGPEFLTYFNYEAQQDKSGLPNDRFSAERPEGSISTLTIQRTEQRDSAMYRCASSFGAGYSNQPQHFGDGTRLSIL.

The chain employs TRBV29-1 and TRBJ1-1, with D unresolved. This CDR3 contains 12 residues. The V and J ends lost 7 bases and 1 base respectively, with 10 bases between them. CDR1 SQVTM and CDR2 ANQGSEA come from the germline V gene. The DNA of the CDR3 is TGCAGCGGTGGGTCCAAGAACACTGAAGCTTTCTTT. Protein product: CSGGSKNTEAFF. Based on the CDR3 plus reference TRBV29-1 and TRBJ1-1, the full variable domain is SAVISQKPSRDICQRGTSLTIQCQVDSQVTMMFWYRQQPGQSLTLIATANQGSEATYESGFVIDKFPISRPNLTFSTLTVSNMSPEDSSIYLCSGGSKNTEAFFGQGTRLTVV.

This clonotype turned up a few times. The CDR3 is CSVAGRNTGELFF. The CDR3 bases are TGCAGCGTTGCGGGCCGGAACACCGGGGAGCTGTTTTTT. The chain employs TRBV29-1 and TRBJ2-2; D not resolved. The CDR3 is 13 residues long. Trimming took 4 bases from V and 1 from J, leaving 7 bases between them. Looked up from germline, CDR1 is SQVTM and CDR2 is ANQGSEA.

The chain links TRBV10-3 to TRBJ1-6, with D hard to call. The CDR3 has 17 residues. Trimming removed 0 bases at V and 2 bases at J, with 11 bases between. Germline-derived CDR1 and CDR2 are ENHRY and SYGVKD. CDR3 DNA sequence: TGTGCCATCAGTGAGTCCGGCAGACCCACCTATAATTCACCCCTCCACTTT. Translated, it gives CAISESGRPTYNSPLHF.

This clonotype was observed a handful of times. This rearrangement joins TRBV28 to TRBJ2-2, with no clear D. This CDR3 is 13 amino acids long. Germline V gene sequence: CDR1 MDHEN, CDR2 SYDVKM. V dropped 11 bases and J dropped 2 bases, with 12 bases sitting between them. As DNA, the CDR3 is TGTGCCGTAAAAGGGCCCAACACCGGGGAGCTGTTTTTT. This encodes CAVKGPNTGELFF.

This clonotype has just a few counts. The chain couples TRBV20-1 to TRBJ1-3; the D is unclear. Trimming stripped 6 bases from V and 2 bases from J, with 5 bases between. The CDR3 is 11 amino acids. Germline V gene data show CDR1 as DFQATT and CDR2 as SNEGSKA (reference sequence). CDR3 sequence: CSADTGNTIYF. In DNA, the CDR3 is TGCAGTGCAGACACTGGAAACACCATATATTTT.

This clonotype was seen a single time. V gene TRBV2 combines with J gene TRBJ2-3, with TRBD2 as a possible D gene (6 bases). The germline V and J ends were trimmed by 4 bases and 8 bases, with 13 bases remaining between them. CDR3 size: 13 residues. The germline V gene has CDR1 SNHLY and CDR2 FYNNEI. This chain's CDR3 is CASSAGERGTQYF. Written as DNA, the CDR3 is TGTGCCAGCAGTGCGGGGGAGCGTGGTACGCAGTATTTT.

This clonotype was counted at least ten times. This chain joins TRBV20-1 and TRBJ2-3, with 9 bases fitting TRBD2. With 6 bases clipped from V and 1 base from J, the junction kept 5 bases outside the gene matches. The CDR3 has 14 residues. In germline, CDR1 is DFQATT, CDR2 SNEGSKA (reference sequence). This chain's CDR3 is CSAVASGGTDTQYF. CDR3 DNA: TGCAGTGCCGTCGCTAGCGGGGGCACAGATACGCAGTATTTT.

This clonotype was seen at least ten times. Written as DNA, the CDR3 is TGTGCCAGCAGTGGACAGGGTGGGGATACGCAGTATTTT. It is translated as CASSGQGGDTQYF. V is TRBV12-3 or TRBV12-4 and J is TRBJ2-3, with 8 bases that match TRBD1. After removal of 5 bases from V and 6 bases from J, the junction contained 4 bases not matched to a gene. The CDR3 is made up of 13 amino acids.

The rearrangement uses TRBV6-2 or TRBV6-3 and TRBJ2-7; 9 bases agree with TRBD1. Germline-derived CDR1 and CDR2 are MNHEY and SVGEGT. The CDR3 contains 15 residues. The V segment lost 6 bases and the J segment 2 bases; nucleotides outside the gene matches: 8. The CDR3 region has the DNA TGTGCCAGCAGAGAGCCGGGACAGGGAGCCTACGAGCAGTACTTC. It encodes CASREPGQGAYEQYF.

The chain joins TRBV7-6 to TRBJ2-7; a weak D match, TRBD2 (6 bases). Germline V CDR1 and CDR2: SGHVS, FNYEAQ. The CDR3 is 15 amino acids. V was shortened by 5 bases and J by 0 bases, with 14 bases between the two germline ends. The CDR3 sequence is CASSRIRGSSYEQYF. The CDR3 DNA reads TGTGCCAGCAGCCGGATCCGGGGGAGCTCCTACGAGCAGTACTTC. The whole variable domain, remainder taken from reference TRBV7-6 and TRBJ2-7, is GAGVSQSPRYKVTKRGQDVALRCDPISGHVSLYWYRQALGQGPEFLTYFNYEAQQDKSGLPNDRFSAERPEGSISTLTIQRTEQRDSAMYRCASSRIRGSSYEQYFGPGTRLTVT.

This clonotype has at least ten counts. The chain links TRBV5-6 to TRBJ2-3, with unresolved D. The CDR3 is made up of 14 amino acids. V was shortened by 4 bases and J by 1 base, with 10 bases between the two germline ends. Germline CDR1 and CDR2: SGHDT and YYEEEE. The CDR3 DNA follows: TGTGCCAGCAGCACCCGCGGCGGCACAGATACGCAGTATTTT. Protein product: CASSTRGGTDTQYF.

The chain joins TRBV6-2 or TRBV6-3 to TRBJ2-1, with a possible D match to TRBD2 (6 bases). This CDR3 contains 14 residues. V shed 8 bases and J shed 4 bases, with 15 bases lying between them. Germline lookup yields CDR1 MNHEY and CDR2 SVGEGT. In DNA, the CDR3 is TGTGCCAGCCTACGGGACTCACCGTACAATGAGCAGTTCTTC. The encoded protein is CASLRDSPYNEQFF.

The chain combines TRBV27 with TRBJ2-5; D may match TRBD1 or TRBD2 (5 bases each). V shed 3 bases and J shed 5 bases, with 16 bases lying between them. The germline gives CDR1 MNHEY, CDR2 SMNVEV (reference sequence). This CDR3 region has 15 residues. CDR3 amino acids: CASSFYRDHIETQYF. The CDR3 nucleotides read TGTGCCAGCAGTTTCTACCGGGACCACATCGAGACCCAGTACTTC.

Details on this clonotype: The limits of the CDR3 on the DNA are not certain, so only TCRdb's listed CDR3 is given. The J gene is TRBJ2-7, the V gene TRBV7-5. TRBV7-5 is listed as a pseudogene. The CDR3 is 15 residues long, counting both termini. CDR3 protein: CISVSDPNVLSEQYF.

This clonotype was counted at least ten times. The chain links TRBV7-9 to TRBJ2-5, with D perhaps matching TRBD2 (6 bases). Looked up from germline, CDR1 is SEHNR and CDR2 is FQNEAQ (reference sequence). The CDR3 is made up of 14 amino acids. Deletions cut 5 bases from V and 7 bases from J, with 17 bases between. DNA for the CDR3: TGTGCCAGCAGCCCTCGGGGCGGGGCGGTGACCCAGTACTTC. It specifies CASSPRGGAVTQYF.

CDR3 region: CASSSSWTGYNEQFF. The DNA for the CDR3 is TGTGCCAGCAGCTCATCGTGGACGGGCTACAATGAGCAGTTCTTC. The J gene is TRBJ2-1, the V gene TRBV7-2; no clear D gene. Germline V gene sequence: CDR1 SGHTA, CDR2 FQGNSA. Trimming left V 4 bases short and J 3 bases short, with 13 bases between. This CDR3 contains 15 residues.

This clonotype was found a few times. DNA of the CDR3: TGTGCCAGCAGCTTTCGGGACCTAAATCAGCCCCAGCATTTT. This encodes CASSFRDLNQPQHF. V usage is TRBV7-8 and J usage is TRBJ1-5; tentatively, D is TRBD1 (5 bases). The ends were cut back, 3 bases at V and 4 bases at J, with 10 bases in the middle. This CDR3 is built from 14 residues. Germline V gene lookup returns CDR1 SGHVS and CDR2 FQNEAQ.

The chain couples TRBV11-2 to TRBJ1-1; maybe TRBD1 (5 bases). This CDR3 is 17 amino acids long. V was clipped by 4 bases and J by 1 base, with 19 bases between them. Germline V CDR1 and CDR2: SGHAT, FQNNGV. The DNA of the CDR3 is TGTGCCAGCAGCTCAACAGGAAGTGGGAGAGCGAACACTGAAGCTTTCTTT. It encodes CASSSTGSGRANTEAFF.

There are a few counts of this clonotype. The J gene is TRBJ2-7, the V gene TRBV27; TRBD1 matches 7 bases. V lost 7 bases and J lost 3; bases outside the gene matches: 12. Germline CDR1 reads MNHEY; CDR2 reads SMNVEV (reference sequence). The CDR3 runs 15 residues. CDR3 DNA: TGTGCCAGCATGGCCAACAGGGGCTCGAGCTACGAGCAGTACTTC. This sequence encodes CASMANRGSSYEQYF.

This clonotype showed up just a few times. The CDR3 protein is CASGKGTGYNNEQFF. In DNA, the CDR3 is TGTGCCAGCGGCAAGGGGACAGGGTATAACAATGAGCAGTTCTTC. V and J are TRBV7-9 and TRBJ2-1; 9 bases are a match to TRBD1. Trimming cost V 8 bases and J 5 bases; bases outside gene matches: 10. CDR1 SEHNR and CDR2 FQNEAQ come from the germline V gene (reference sequence). The CDR3 spans 15 residues.

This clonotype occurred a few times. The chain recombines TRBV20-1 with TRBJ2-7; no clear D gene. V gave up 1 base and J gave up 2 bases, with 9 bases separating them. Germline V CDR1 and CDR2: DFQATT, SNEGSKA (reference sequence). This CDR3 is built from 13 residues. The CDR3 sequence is CSARGRPTYEQYF. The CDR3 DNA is TGCAGTGCTAGAGGACGGCCGACCTACGAGCAGTACTTC.

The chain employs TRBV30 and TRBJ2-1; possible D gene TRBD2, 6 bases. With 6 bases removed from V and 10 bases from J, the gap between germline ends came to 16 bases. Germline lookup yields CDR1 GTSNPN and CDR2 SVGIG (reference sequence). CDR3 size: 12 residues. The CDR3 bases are TGTGCCTGCCGGGACTGGCGTTTCGAGCAGTTCTTC. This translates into CACRDWRFEQFF.

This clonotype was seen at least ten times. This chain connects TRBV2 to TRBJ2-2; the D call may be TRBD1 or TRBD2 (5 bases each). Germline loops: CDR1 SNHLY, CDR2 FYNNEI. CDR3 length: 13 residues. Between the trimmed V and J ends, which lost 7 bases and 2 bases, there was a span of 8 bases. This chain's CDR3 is CASMGVNTGELFF. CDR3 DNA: TGTGCCAGCATGGGGGTCAACACCGGGGAGCTGTTTTTT.

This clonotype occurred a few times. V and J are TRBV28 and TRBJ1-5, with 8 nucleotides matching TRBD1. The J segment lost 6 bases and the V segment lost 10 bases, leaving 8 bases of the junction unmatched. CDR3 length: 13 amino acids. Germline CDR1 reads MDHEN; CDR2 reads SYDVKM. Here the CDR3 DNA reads TGTGCCACCGATCAGGGGGCCGGTCAGCCCCAGCATTTT. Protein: CATDQGAGQPQHF.